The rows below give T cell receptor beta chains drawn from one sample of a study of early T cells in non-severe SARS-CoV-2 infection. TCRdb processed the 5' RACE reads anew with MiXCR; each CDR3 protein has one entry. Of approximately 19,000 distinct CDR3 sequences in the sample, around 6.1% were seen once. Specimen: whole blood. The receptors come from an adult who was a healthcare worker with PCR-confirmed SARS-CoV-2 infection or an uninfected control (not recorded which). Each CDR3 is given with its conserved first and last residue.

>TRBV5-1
CASSSIYEQYF
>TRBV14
CASSQDPNTGELFF
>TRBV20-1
CSAGRPGLAGGTQETQYF
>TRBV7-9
CASSLANAGWGLTDTQYF
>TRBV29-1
CSVGTSGTGELFF
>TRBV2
CASSDWRSTDTQYF
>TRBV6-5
CASSYSMFGLAGYREQYF
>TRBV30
CAWRIAGVRREQYF
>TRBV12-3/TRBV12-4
CASSLGGAATYEQYF
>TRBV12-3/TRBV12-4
CASARDNNQPQHF
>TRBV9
CASSPGQSYEQYF
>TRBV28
CASSTRSGGLNYGYTF
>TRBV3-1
CASSQDLVGRANVLTF
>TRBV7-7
CASSRDFLTDTQYF
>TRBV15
CATSRGRINYGYTF
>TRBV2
CASVLPGLAGVYTGELFF
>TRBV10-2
CASSDPRDYLTDTQYF
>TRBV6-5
CASTQAAGSYEQYF
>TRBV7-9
CASSLGTVSYEQYF
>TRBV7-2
CASSLAPRGIGYTF
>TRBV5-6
CASSPRQVPSENTIYF
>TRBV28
CASSAPGGQETQYF
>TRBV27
CASSLLGNLIQETQYF
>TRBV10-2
CASSEFGAGGTSGPYNEQFF
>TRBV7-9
CASSFRWLPGTIEAFF
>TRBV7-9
CASSSTPTVNTEAFF
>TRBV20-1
CSAREAGTENQPQHF
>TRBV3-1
CASSQVARNTGELFF
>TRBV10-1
CASSESLVGEQFF
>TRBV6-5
CASRKGRESSDTQYF
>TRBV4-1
CASSPGVGSGSNEQFF
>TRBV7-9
CASSPQSVQLGTEAFF
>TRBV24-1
CATSTGNEQFF
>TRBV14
CASSRDSGFSYNEQFF
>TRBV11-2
CASSLERTGTDTQYF
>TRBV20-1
CSARDHGQGSGQAYNEQFF
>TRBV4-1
CASSQDWPGLDEQYF
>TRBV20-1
CSAGTSGSGSYNEQFF
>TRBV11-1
CASSFNRGPKLAQYF